This T cell receptor beta chain was recovered during a study of control samples from healthy donors and cancer patients. TCRdb's table, derived via immunoSEQ multiplex PCR, lists solely in-frame clones and lacks some. Among about 80,000 clones listed, roughly 84% were seen once. Trimming cost V 4 bases and J 1 base, with 9 bases left between them. Germline loops: CDR1 SGHTS, CDR2 YDEGEE. This CDR3 is 13 amino acids long. The chain combines TRBV5-8 with TRBJ2-7; D is unresolved. The sequenced material came from blood. The TCR sequence derives from a woman aged 45 to 65 in good health. CDR3 residues: CASSGDISYEQYF. CDR3 sequence (DNA): TGTGCCAGCAGCGGCGACATTTCCTACGAGCAGTACTTC.